This paragraph covers one T cell receptor (beta chain) sequence. Clones were sequenced by immunoSEQ multiplex PCR, and TCRdb holds only the in-frame ones, with some missing. The sample yields around 70,000 clones, 89% seen once. The data stem from a study of OX40 agonist ivuxolimab in advanced cancers. About the study: The study reported partial responses in three patients: one hepatocellular carcinoma, two cutaneous melanoma.

The CDR3 loop spans 15 amino acids. Germline-derived CDR1 and CDR2 are SGDLS and YYNGEE. The V end lost 0 bases, the J end lost 4 bases, and 12 bases lay between the germline ends. The chain employs TRBV9 and TRBJ2-3; no clear D. This sequence was found in an adult with an advanced solid tumor such as melanoma, head and neck, liver or kidney cancer. The sequencing here drew on CD4+ or CD8+ T cells sorted from blood, taken in a trial of the OX40 agonist ivuxolimab. The CDR3, as DNA: TGTGCCAGCAGCGTAGCTACCCCAGTTTCAGATACGCAGTATTTT. Translation gives CASSVATPVSDTQYF.